A selection of T cell receptor beta chains follows, all from one sample in a study of monozygotic twins with inflammatory bowel disease. Reanalyzing the 5' RACE reads, TCRdb keeps one entry per CDR3 protein, without DNA. The sample data list around 140,000 distinct CDR3 sequences. Sequencing used blood. The receptors were sampled from a human donor with ulcerative colitis or Crohn's disease, or a healthy co-twin of an affected twin (not recorded which). Both conserved end residues are part of each CDR3.

j_gene: TRBJ1-5
v_gene: TRBV5-1
len: 15
CDR3aa: CASSLAGGANQPQHF

j_gene: TRBJ2-7
v_gene: TRBV5-4
len: 15
CDR3aa: CASSPWGGGAYEQYF

j_gene: TRBJ2-3
v_gene: TRBV5-1
len: 14
CDR3aa: CASSSGTVTDTQYF

j_gene: TRBJ1-4
v_gene: TRBV7-8
len: 19
CDR3aa: CASSLRGRPDSGQGEKLFF

j_gene: TRBJ2-3
v_gene: TRBV5-5
len: 16
CDR3aa: CASSHGLAASTDTQYF

j_gene: TRBJ1-6
v_gene: TRBV12-3/TRBV12-4
len: 12
CDR3aa: CASSRGGPSLHF

j_gene: TRBJ1-3
v_gene: TRBV20-1
len: 15
CDR3aa: CSARTSGAGGNTIYF

j_gene: TRBJ2-7
v_gene: TRBV27
len: 15
CDR3aa: CASSPIYPTTYEQYF

j_gene: TRBJ1-1
v_gene: TRBV20-1
len: 16
CDR3aa: CSARALPWGQDTEAFF

j_gene: TRBJ2-7
v_gene: TRBV5-1
len: 14
CDR3aa: CASSTGPTLYEQYF

j_gene: TRBJ2-7
v_gene: TRBV20-1
len: 13
CDR3aa: CSAPLSVGHEQYF

j_gene: TRBJ1-1
v_gene: TRBV30
len: 13
CDR3aa: CAWSERVFTEAFF

j_gene: TRBJ2-1
v_gene: TRBV5-1
len: 16
CDR3aa: CASRIRPIQTYNEQFF

j_gene: TRBJ2-7
v_gene: TRBV5-1
len: 12
CDR3aa: CASSWMQGAEYF

j_gene: TRBJ2-7
v_gene: TRBV7-2
len: 15
CDR3aa: CASSSYYTSSYEQYF

j_gene: TRBJ2-7
v_gene: TRBV6-5
len: 15
CDR3aa: CASSYSWQGGSEQYF

j_gene: TRBJ1-6
v_gene: TRBV19
len: 15
CDR3aa: CASSGSSGLNSPLHF

j_gene: TRBJ2-7
v_gene: TRBV18
len: 15
CDR3aa: CASSPDRAQTYEQYF

j_gene: TRBJ2-1
v_gene: TRBV6-5
len: 14
CDR3aa: CASSLRQESNEQFF

j_gene: TRBJ2-7
v_gene: TRBV7-2
len: 13
CDR3aa: CASSLARDREQYF

j_gene: TRBJ1-2
v_gene: TRBV5-1
len: 13
CDR3aa: CASSLEANYGYTF

j_gene: TRBJ2-3
v_gene: TRBV5-6
len: 12
CDR3aa: CASSKSANISTF

j_gene: TRBJ1-5
v_gene: TRBV7-2
len: 15
CDR3aa: CASSLQAGAGQPQHF

j_gene: TRBJ2-2
v_gene: TRBV18
len: 17
CDR3aa: CASSPTGTGAIAGELFF

j_gene: TRBJ2-3
v_gene: TRBV6-2/TRBV6-3
len: 14
CDR3aa: CASSMPQGTDTQYF

j_gene: TRBJ1-2
v_gene: TRBV12-3/TRBV12-4
len: 14
CDR3aa: CASSSQGALSGYTF

j_gene: TRBJ1-1
v_gene: TRBV5-5
len: 14
CDR3aa: CASSLEGRNTEAFF

j_gene: TRBJ1-6
v_gene: TRBV12-3/TRBV12-4
len: 16
CDR3aa: CASSRDRSSYNSPLHF

j_gene: TRBJ1-5
v_gene: TRBV7-2
len: 16
CDR3aa: CASSFQSTEFGQPQHF

j_gene: TRBJ1-6
v_gene: TRBV5-5
len: 17
CDR3aa: CASSLNVVRGGNSPLHF

j_gene: TRBJ2-7
v_gene: TRBV29-1
len: 12
CDR3aa: CSVGTHTYEQYF

j_gene: TRBJ2-7
v_gene: TRBV7-2
len: 15
CDR3aa: CASSVTGFPTYEQYF

j_gene: TRBJ2-3
v_gene: TRBV20-1
len: 15
CDR3aa: CSAAGRGRGTDTQYF

j_gene: TRBJ1-2
v_gene: TRBV6-5
len: 16
CDR3aa: CASSFGQGDANYGYTF

j_gene: TRBJ2-2
v_gene: TRBV13
len: 14
CDR3aa: CASSKQGGGRELFF

j_gene: TRBJ2-7
v_gene: TRBV6-5
len: 12
CDR3aa: CASSGRGYEQYF

j_gene: TRBJ2-7
v_gene: TRBV11-2
len: 18
CDR3aa: CASSIPLEGAALFSEQYF

j_gene: TRBJ1-2
v_gene: TRBV10-3
len: 17
CDR3aa: CAISEPQGELPNYGYTF

j_gene: TRBJ2-5
v_gene: TRBV7-2
len: 11
CDR3aa: CASRVGETQYF

j_gene: TRBJ2-2
v_gene: TRBV12-3/TRBV12-4
len: 16
CDR3aa: CASSPTVNANTGELFF